This T cell receptor beta chain comes out of a study of T cell repertoires in cytomegalovirus infection. Study outcomes and limitations: CMV carriers with the relevant HLA were identified by cumulative public TCR beta family frequency.

From the reads, TCRdb called clonotypes with MiXCR, one entry per CDR3 protein. The table lists 300,000 to 450,000 distinct CDR3 sequences, around 18% of them singletons. The length of the CDR3 is 16 residues. Trimming stripped 5 bases from V and 0 bases from J, with 19 bases between. The germline V gene encodes CDR1 DFQATT and CDR2 SNEGSKA (reference sequence). The sample holds many counts of this clonotype. No antigen is known for it. The chain employs TRBV20-1 and TRBJ1-1, with D possibly TRBD1 on 6 matching bases. The source material was PBMCs. This receptor was taken from a human donor in good health (CMV status not recorded). Some clones in this sample may be carry-over from other donors' samples. The CDR3: CSARTGQISMNTEAFF. The CDR3 DNA is TGCAGTGCTCGAACTGGACAGATCTCCATGAACACTGAAGCTTTCTTT.